Below are 25 T cell receptor beta chains sequenced from a single sample in a study of response to subunit inactivated influenza vaccine. Each CDR3 protein is one row after TCRdb ran MiXCR on the RT-PCR reads. The sample lists around 540,000 distinct CDR3 sequences; 10% to 15% were seen once. Sequenced here: PBMCs from blood, sampled on the day of vaccination. These receptors were taken from a man between 50 and 59 years old who received an inactivated influenza vaccine.

V and J are TRBV20-1 and TRBJ2-7, with 7 positions matching TRBD1. V lost 4 bases to trimming and J lost 5 bases; unmatched junction nucleotides: 5. CDR3 length: 12 amino acids. In germline, CDR1 is DFQATT, CDR2 SNEGSKA (reference sequence). CDR3 nucleotides: TGCAGTGCTATGACAGGGCGCCACGAGCAGTACTTC. Its protein is CSAMTGRHEQYF.

The CDR3 region has the DNA TGTGCCAGCAGTTGGGCGGGAGTGGAAGATACGCAGTATTTT. It specifies CASSWAGVEDTQYF. V is TRBV28 and J is TRBJ2-3; 7 nucleotides align to TRBD2. The CDR3 sequence is 14 residues long. V lost 4 bases and J lost 5; bases outside the gene matches: 6. From germline, CDR1 is MDHEN and CDR2 SYDVKM.

J is TRBJ2-5 and V is TRBV4-1; 11 bases align to TRBD1. The CDR3 loop spans 15 amino acids. V was clipped by 0 bases and J by 7 bases; unmatched bases: 4. Germline V gene lookup returns CDR1 MGHRA and CDR2 YSYEKL. The chain's CDR3 is CASSQDRGQGVTQYF. CDR3 bases: TGCGCCAGCAGCCAAGATAGGGGACAGGGGGTGACCCAGTACTTC.

The chain employs TRBV7-6 and TRBJ2-3, with 8 bases fitting TRBD2. Unmatched junction bases numbered 19, after V lost 5 bases and J lost 6 bases. CDR1 and CDR2 (germline): SGHVS, FNYEAQ. The CDR3 loop spans 18 amino acids. CDR3 sequence reads: CASSPISGSEFRSDTQYF. The CDR3 nucleotides are TGTGCCAGCAGCCCTATCAGCGGGAGCGAATTCAGGTCGGATACGCAGTATTTT.

This clonotype came up a few times. The chain joins TRBV20-1 to TRBJ2-2; D is tentatively TRBD1 or TRBD2 (7 bases each). CDR1 is DFQATT, CDR2 SNEGSKA, per germline (reference sequence). The ends were cut back, 6 bases at V and 5 bases at J, with 19 bases in the middle. CDR3 length: 15 amino acids. The CDR3 DNA is TGCAGTGCCAAATCAGGGGGGGTAATTACCGGGGAGCTGTTTTTT. It translates to CSAKSGGVITGELFF.

This sequence joins TRBV20-1 and TRBJ2-1; 8 bases are shared with TRBD2. CDR3 length equals 15 residues. V shed 0 bases and J 8 bases; nucleotides not matched to a gene: 9. Germline assignment: CDR1 DFQATT and CDR2 SNEGSKA (reference sequence). The CDR3 nucleotides read TGCAGTGCTAGAGATCTGGCGGGAGGCAGTTATGAGCAGTTCTTC. Protein product: CSARDLAGGSYEQFF.

This clonotype turned up a few times. The rearrangement joins TRBV4-1 to TRBJ2-2; D is uncertain. Germline V gene data show CDR1 as MGHRA and CDR2 as YSYEKL. This CDR3 contains 12 residues. V was clipped by 2 bases and J by 7 bases, with 5 bases between them. The CDR3 DNA is TGCGCCAGCAGCCAATTTGACGGGGAGCTGTTTTTT. Translating it yields CASSQFDGELFF.

The CDR3 region has the DNA TGCAGTGCCCCCAGGGGGGAAGCCCAGCATTTT. Translating gives CSAPRGEAQHF. This chain uses TRBV20-1 with TRBJ1-5; 7 positions agree with TRBD1. The CDR3 spans 11 residues. V lost 6 bases and J lost 11; bases outside the gene matches: 7. Germline V gives CDR1 DFQATT, CDR2 SNEGSKA (reference sequence).

In this sample, this clonotype turned up a few times. CDR3 protein: CASSITSPNTGELFF. The CDR3 nucleotides are TGTGCCAGCAGCATAACTAGCCCGAACACCGGGGAGCTGTTTTTT. The genes are TRBV7-9 and TRBJ2-2, with D maybe TRBD2 (6 bases). V lost 5 bases and J lost 0, with 10 bases in between. The germline V gene has CDR1 SEHNR and CDR2 FQNEAQ (reference sequence). The CDR3 covers 15 residues. Full variable domain (missing parts from reference TRBV7-9 and TRBJ2-2): DTGVSQNPRHKITKRGQNVTFRCDPISEHNRLYWYRQTLGQGPEFLTYFQNEAQLEKSRLLSDRFSAERPKGSFSTLEIQRTEQGDSAMYLCASSITSPNTGELFFGEGSRLTVL.

This clonotype was observed at least ten times. This sequence joins TRBV18 and TRBJ1-2, with D tentatively TRBD1 (6 bases). The CDR3 is 14 residues long. Germline V lookup: CDR1 KGHSH, CDR2 LQKENI. Deletions cut 4 bases from V and 2 bases from J, with 11 bases between. This CDR3 reads CASSQGGLNYGYTF. For the CDR3, the DNA is TGTGCCAGCTCACAGGGGGGACTGAACTATGGCTACACCTTC.

Only a few counts were recorded for this clonotype. The chain couples TRBV7-9 to TRBJ2-4; 10 nucleotides line up with TRBD2. Germline V gene data show CDR1 as SEHNR and CDR2 as FQNEAQ (reference sequence). J was trimmed by 6 bases and V by 4 bases; bases with no gene match: 0. The CDR3 runs to 13 residues. The chain's CDR3 is CASSWTSGNIQYF. DNA of the CDR3: TGTGCCAGCAGCTGGACTAGCGGAAACATTCAGTACTTC.

This clonotype came up a few times. The chain couples TRBV3-1 to TRBJ2-7; TRBD1 matches at 7 bases. The CDR3 totals 15 residues. CDR1 and CDR2 from the germline V gene are LGHDT and YNNKEL (reference sequence). V dropped 5 bases and J dropped 2; count of bases not matched to a gene: 9. CDR3 residues: CASSSGTVRTYEQYF. The CDR3 DNA follows: TGTGCCAGCAGCTCTGGGACAGTCAGGACCTACGAGCAGTACTTC.

Worth noting for this clonotype: This may come from a read error, since a much larger clone is one base off. The chain has TRBV29-1 and TRBJ2-5; TRBD1 might be the D (5 bases). The CDR3 has 13 amino acids. CDR1 and CDR2 (germline): SQVTM, ANQGSEA. Here the CDR3 DNA reads TGCGGCGTTGAATCGCGACAGCAAGAGACCCAGTACTTC. Translated: CGVESRQQETQYF.

This clonotype has a handful of counts. The chain links TRBV12-3 or TRBV12-4 to TRBJ1-2; perhaps TRBD1 as D (6 bases). Trimming took 4 bases from V and 8 from J, leaving 14 bases between them. This CDR3 has 13 amino acids. The CDR3, as DNA: TGTGCCAGCAGTTGGGACACCCGCGGCGGCTACACCTTC. Its protein is CASSWDTRGGYTF.

This clonotype was observed a few times. The V gene is TRBV7-2, the J gene TRBJ2-1, with D maybe TRBD2 (7 bases). V was clipped by 0 bases and J by 4 bases, with 13 bases between them. The germline V gene has CDR1 SGHTA and CDR2 FQGNSA. The CDR3 loop spans 16 amino acids. The chain's CDR3 is CASSLAVGGQYNEQFF. In nucleotides, the CDR3 is TGTGCCAGCAGCTTAGCGGTGGGGGGGCAATACAATGAGCAGTTCTTC.

The V gene is TRBV7-2, the J gene TRBJ2-3; 13 nucleotides line up with TRBD2. The CDR3 spans 17 residues. Trimming removed 0 bases from V and 6 bases from J; junction bases left unmatched: 6. Germline V lookup: CDR1 SGHTA, CDR2 FQGNSA. CDR3 region: CASSLARTSGGLDTQYF. The CDR3 DNA reads as TGTGCCAGCAGCTTAGCCCGGACTAGCGGGGGTTTGGATACGCAGTATTTT.

The rearrangement links TRBV6-1 to TRBJ2-7; 7 nucleotides line up with TRBD1. After removal of 7 bases from V and 0 bases from J, the junction contained 6 bases not matched to a gene. Germline V gene lookup returns CDR1 MNHNS and CDR2 SASEGT. CDR3 size: 14 residues. Here the CDR3 DNA reads TGTGCCAGCAAGGGACAGTCAGTCTCCTACGAGCAGTACTTC. Amino acids: CASKGQSVSYEQYF.

This clonotype has more than one count but fewer than ten. The chain links TRBV11-3 to TRBJ2-7; 9 nucleotides agree with TRBD1. Unmatched junction bases numbered 8, after V lost 6 bases and J lost 5 bases. The CDR3 covers 14 residues. Germline V gives CDR1 SGHNT, CDR2 YENEEA. CDR3 sequence: CASSAQGAFHEQYF. Here the CDR3 DNA reads TGTGCCAGCAGTGCACAGGGGGCGTTCCACGAGCAGTACTTC.

The V gene is TRBV20-1, the J gene TRBJ1-4; the D gene is possibly TRBD1 (6 bases). This CDR3 contains 13 residues. The germline gives CDR1 DFQATT, CDR2 SNEGSKA (reference sequence). With 7 bases removed from V and 4 bases from J, the gap between germline ends came to 13 bases. CDR3 amino acids: CSVLDRINEKLFF. CDR3 sequence (DNA): TGCAGTGTTCTGGACAGAATTAATGAAAAACTGTTTTTT.

Comment on this clonotype: A read error is the likely source, as a far larger clone sits one nucleotide away. J is TRBJ2-3 and V is TRBV12-3 or TRBV12-4; D not resolved. Deletions cut 6 bases from V and 2 bases from J, with 3 bases between. This CDR3 has 11 residues. CDR3 bases: TGTGCCAGCAGAGACACAGATACGCAGTATTTT. This sequence encodes CASRDTDTQYF.

This clonotype was found many times. This chain connects TRBV5-1 to TRBJ2-1; tentatively, D is TRBD1 (5 bases). Germline-derived CDR1 and CDR2 are SGHRS and YFSETQ. The CDR3 is 12 amino acids. V gave up 0 bases and J gave up 9 bases, with 7 bases separating them. The CDR3 is CASSLEQAEQFF. CDR3 DNA sequence: TGCGCCAGCAGCTTGGAACAGGCTGAGCAGTTCTTC.

This clonotype was seen only a few times. The V call is TRBV12-3 or TRBV12-4, the J call TRBJ1-1; TRBD1 aligns across 9 bases. The CDR3 totals 15 residues. Trimming removed 3 bases from V and 6 bases from J; junction bases left unmatched: 8. The CDR3 DNA is TGTGCCAGCAGTTTGGATGGGACAGGGATCGCTGAAGCTTTCTTT. Translating gives CASSLDGTGIAEAFF.

The rearrangement joins TRBV6-2 or TRBV6-3 to TRBJ2-7; TRBD1 aligns across 8 bases. The CDR3 is made up of 16 amino acids. Germline trimming cut 6 bases from V and 1 base from J; bases unmatched to any gene: 11. Looked up from germline, CDR1 is MNHEY and CDR2 is SVGEGT. Written as DNA, the CDR3 is TGTGCCAGCAGAGACCAGGGGGCACCACAATCCTACGAGCAGTACTTC. Encoded protein: CASRDQGAPQSYEQYF.

This clonotype has a handful of counts. The rearrangement joins TRBV7-3 to TRBJ2-1; TRBD2 is a possible D gene (6 bases). There are 11 residues in the CDR3. Germline lookup yields CDR1 SGHTA and CDR2 FQGTGA. V lost 5 bases and J 9 bases, leaving 8 bases between the germline ends. CDR3 nucleotide sequence: TGTGCCAGCAGCGGGGGGTTTGAGCAGTTCTTC. It is translated as CASSGGFEQFF.

The CDR3 here is CSVRLAGGSTDTQYF. In nucleotides, the CDR3 is TGCAGCGTAAGACTAGCGGGGGGTAGCACAGATACGCAGTATTTT. V usage is TRBV29-1 and J usage is TRBJ2-3, with TRBD2 matching over 13 bases. The CDR3 extends over 15 amino acids. V shed 6 bases, J shed 0 bases, and the junction held 3 bases outside the gene matches. Germline-derived CDR1 and CDR2 are SQVTM and ANQGSEA.